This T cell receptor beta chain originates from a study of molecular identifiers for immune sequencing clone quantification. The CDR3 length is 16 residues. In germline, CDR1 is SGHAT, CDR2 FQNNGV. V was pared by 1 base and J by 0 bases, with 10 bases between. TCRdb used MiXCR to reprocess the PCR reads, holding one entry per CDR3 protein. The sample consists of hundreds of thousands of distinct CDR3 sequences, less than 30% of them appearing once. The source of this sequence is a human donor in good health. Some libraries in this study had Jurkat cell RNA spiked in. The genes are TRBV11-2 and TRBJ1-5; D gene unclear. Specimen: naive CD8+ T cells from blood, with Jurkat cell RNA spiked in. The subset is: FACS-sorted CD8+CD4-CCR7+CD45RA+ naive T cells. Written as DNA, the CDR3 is TGTGCCAGCAGCTTAGGATCGGGTTATAGCAATCAGCCCCAGCATTTT. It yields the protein CASSLGSGYSNQPQHF.